A selection of T cell receptor beta chains follows, all from one sample in a study of shared clonotypes between healthy human individuals. Measured with immunoSEQ multiplex PCR; TCRdb has only the in-frame clones, and not every one. The sample contains around 2.1 million clones, roughly 91% of which appear only once. The sequenced sample was naive CD8+ T cells from PBMCs. Receptor source: a man younger than 35 in good health. Some clones in this sample may be carry-over from other donors' samples. Each CDR3 is given with its conserved first and last residue. A D gene is named only where the DNA matches it firmly. Clone size, where shown, is once, few, many, or a class for clones that have expanded.

>-|TRBV4-3|-|TRBJ1-1
CASSQSMTANEAFF
TGCGCCAGCAGCCAATCTATGACGGCCAACGAAGCTTTCTTT
>-|TRBV2|-|TRBJ2-2
CASTQTTGRLNTGELFF
TGTGCCAGCACTCAAACAACCGGGAGACTCAACACCGGGGAGCTGTTTTTT
>-|TRBV5-4|-|TRBJ2-7
CASSLQLDWEIGEQYF
TGTGCCAGCAGCTTGCAGTTGGACTGGGAAATCGGCGAGCAGTACTTC
>few|TRBV28|-|TRBJ1-1
CASSLIGNTEAFF
TGTGCCAGCAGTTTAATCGGGAACACTGAAGCTTTCTTT
>-|TRBV28|TRBD1|TRBJ2-7
CAGSPRTGSFDEQYF
TGTGCCGGTTCACCCCGGACAGGGTCATTCGACGAGCAGTACTTC
>-|TRBV11-2|-|TRBJ2-7
CASSPPVRASYEQYF
TGTGCCAGCAGCCCCCCTGTCAGGGCTTCCTACGAGCAGTACTTC
>once|TRBV29-1|-|TRBJ2-5
CSVVGTAGFRWTQYF
TGCAGCGTTGTAGGGACAGCGGGATTTCGATGGACCCAGTACTTC
>-|TRBV28|TRBD1|TRBJ1-5
CASSLGTGGAQPQHF
TGTGCCAGCAGTTTAGGGACAGGGGGCGCGCAGCCCCAGCATTTT
>-|TRBV19|TRBD1|TRBJ2-7
CASSMTGGLVVSEQYF
TGTGCCAGTAGTATGACAGGGGGCCTGGTTGTTTCCGAGCAGTACTTC
>-|TRBV9|-|TRBJ2-7
CASSGRTTSSYEQYF
TGTGCCAGCAGCGGCCGTACGACGAGCTCCTACGAGCAGTACTTC
>-|TRBV6-5|TRBD1|TRBJ1-1
CASSTSQGRTEAFF
TGTGCCAGCAGCACCTCACAGGGGCGGACTGAAGCTTTCTTT
>-|TRBV5-8|-|TRBJ2-1
CASSLGTAAANEQFF
TGTGCCAGCAGCTTGGGGACAGCAGCCGCCAATGAGCAGTTCTTC
>-|TRBV9|-|TRBJ2-3
CASSTSGTHTDTQYF
TGTGCCAGCAGTACCTCCGGGACTCATACAGATACGCAGTATTTT
>-|TRBV9|-|TRBJ1-1
CASSADGNTEAFF
TGTGCCAGCAGCGCCGACGGGAACACTGAAGCTTTCTTT
>-|TRBV7-8|-|TRBJ1-5
CASSLVPMGVSDQPQHF
TGTGCCAGCAGCTTAGTTCCCATGGGAGTTTCCGATCAGCCCCAGCATTTT
>-|TRBV7-9|-|TRBJ1-2
CASSLPFRANYGYTF
TGTGCCAGCAGCCTCCCCTTTAGGGCTAACTATGGCTACACCTTC
>-|TRBV7-2|-|TRBJ2-7
CASSPRPYEQYF
TGTGCCAGCAGCCCTCGTCCCTACGAGCAGTACTTC
>-|TRBV9|-|TRBJ1-2
CASTEGDLNYGYTF
TGTGCCAGCACGGAAGGTGACTTGAACTATGGCTACACCTTC
>-|TRBV6-5|TRBD1|TRBJ2-7
CASSPRTGGAYEQYF
TGTGCCAGCAGTCCTCGGACAGGGGGAGCCTACGAGCAGTACTTC
>-|TRBV6-1|TRBD1|TRBJ1-2
CASSVGTGGRFYGYTF
TGTGCCAGCAGTGTCGGGACAGGGGGAAGGTTTTACGGCTACACCTTC
>-|TRBV7-9|TRBD1|TRBJ1-4
CAGQGNEKLFF
TGTGCCGGACAGGGTAATGAAAAACTGTTTTTT